This T cell receptor (beta chain) was sequenced during a study of regulatory T cells in long-lasting Graves disease (dated by TCRdb to the early 2020s). In terms of the full investigation: Antithyroid drugs had been taken for less than 3 months by newly diagnosed Graves' disease patients. The study was conducted in China and was registered as a clinical trial. Patients with persistent Graves' disease were compared with patients with newly diagnosed Graves' disease using TCR sequencing and RNA sequencing of peripheral blood. TCR sequencing covered 13 persistent and 20 newly diagnosed Graves' disease patients, 33 samples in total.

The junction shows trimming of 6 bases on V and 3 bases on J, plus 21 bases between the germline ends. The CDR3 measures 17 amino acids from cysteine to phenylalanine. The read is trimmed to its CDR3 DNA, 51 bases read in frame from base 1. From a lookup of the germline V gene, CDR1 and CDR2 are MDHEN and SYDVKM. About this clonotype itself: Its antigen has not been determined. No quality values exist for individual bases; no much larger clone is one base distant.

To prepare the library, multiplex PCR was applied. The instrument given in TCRdb is Illumina HiSeq 4000. CDR3 regions were amplified by Arm-PCR with iRepertoire HTBI primers to construct TCR beta libraries. Before sequencing, the PCR products went through gel purification. Per the source publication's procedure: Across samples, around 58 TRBV and 14 TRBJ segments were identified and used for gene usage analysis of CDR3 amino acid clonotypes. Filtered high-quality paired reads were merged into contigs using COPE and FqMerger. BLAST was used to align contigs to IMGT TRBV, TRBD and TRBJ reference genes, and CDR3 was defined according to IMGT. Clonotypes above 0.1% frequency were classified as highly expanded clones. Repertoire diversity was measured by Shannon entropy, and V-J evenness by the Gini coefficient. A clonotype was considered public if more than one individual shared it. The raw public reads went through TCRdb reprocessing: fastp at Q25, MiXCR clone calling, in-frame beta chains kept. Rows with a matching CDR3 protein are joined into one entry that keeps the most common DNA and genes. The V and J calls and clone size come from TCRdb's table, not from the authors' own analysis. A total of about 610,000 distinct CDR3 sequences appear in this sample, 15% to 20% of them only once. Jointly, the top ten make up around 12% of the sample.

Per the publication, the time point label means: newly diagnosed GD, antithyroid drugs for less than 3 months. For both TCR sequencing and RNA sequencing, RNA was extracted from PBMCs using TRIzol. Graves' disease was diagnosed according to American Thyroid Association guidelines. Patients for the study were recruited at an endocrinology department in Xi'an, China. Each patient gave around 9.2 milliliters of peripheral blood, collected in an EDTA anticoagulant tube. PBMCs were isolated by Ficoll Paque Plus density gradient separation without further T cell sorting. RNA quality was checked with an Agilent 2100 Bioanalyzer and agarose gel, and concentration with a NanoDrop 2000. Summary of the overall study and its limitations: The authors acknowledged the small sample size as a limitation that may reduce accuracy. A larger number of public clonotypes was shared among persistent patients (under 3,000) than among newly diagnosed patients (roughly 1,000). Persistent Graves' disease patients showed lower TCR Shannon entropy and fewer highly expanded clones than newly diagnosed patients, suggesting clonal expansion. Persistent disease showed preferential use of TRBV28, TRBJ1-2 and TRBJ2-5, whereas newly diagnosed disease favored TRBV20-1 and TRBJ2-1. Sequencing and analysis were limited to the TCR beta chain. The study examined only peripheral blood because the primary lesion, thyroid tissue, could not be accessed.

A further study also used this sample, focusing on T cells in Graves' hyperthyroidism and ophthalmopathy. As the second study states: A patient counted as having stable Graves' hyperthyroidism if no progression to ophthalmopathy occurred over 18 months of follow-up. Hyperthyroidism patients were newly diagnosed, had a disease duration of under 2 months, and were aged 18 to 65 years. Any patient with an uncontrolled infection, another autoimmune disease, pregnancy or lactation was excluded. Diagnoses were based on clinical symptoms, serum thyroxine and TRAb, thyroid ultrasound and orbital computed tomography. The first round of RT-PCR for the TCR CDR3 was performed with the HTBI primer set and the Qiagen OneStep RT-PCR kit. Most expanded thyroid clonotypes (frequency above 0.001) were also found in blood, which suggests that blood repertoires may mirror thyroid immune responses. A model built on a 13 V-J signature distinguished ophthalmopathy from stable hyperthyroidism, reaching around 88% sensitivity and about 81% specificity in cross-validation and 80%/75% in testing. In validation, the model predicted progression to ophthalmopathy a median of 6.5 months before onset, with roughly 70% sensitivity and just under 75% specificity. TCR V-J signatures able to tell the groups apart were searched for in a discovery cohort of 90 to 100 patients, of whom roughly 42 had Graves' ophthalmopathy and around 58 had stable Graves' hyperthyroidism. An independent validation cohort of fewer than 20 hyperthyroidism patients and about 15 patients who later progressed to ophthalmopathy tested prospective prediction of ophthalmopathy. For training and testing, the 80 to 100 patients in the discovery cohort were randomly divided in a 7:3 ratio. In addition, the study compared T-cell repertoires in thyroid tissue and in blood from roughly six Graves' hyperthyroidism patients. After blood sampling, hyperthyroidism patients were treated with methimazole at a starting dose of 30 mg daily, and ophthalmopathy patients were treated with high-dose intravenous methylprednisolone. The libraries were constructed in a second round of multiplex PCR and then size-selected and purified. Libraries were sequenced paired-end with 100 bp reads on an Illumina HiSeq2000. SOAPnuke was used to process the raw data, removing reads that contained adapters or uncalled bases, had a mean Phred below 15, or lacked an exact match to the constant primer or identifier. COPE v1.2.5 was used to merge high-quality paired reads, and clonotypes were defined as unique nucleotide sequences. Clonotypes were aligned to IMGT TRBV, TRBD and TRBJ reference segments using MiTCR v1.1. The analysis was restricted to V-J combinations with a frequency above 0.0001, which together covered about 99% of the repertoires. A TCS score was defined as the ratio between F50 (clonal expansion) and ExV (chaos), using BLOSUM62-based TCRdist between CDR3 peptides within each V-J. Welch's t-statistics and random forest reduced fewer than 550 V-J features to 13, which were used in a naive Bayes classifier (R e1071). No statistical method was used to set the sample size in advance, and investigators knew the group allocation. According to the paper, TCR Vbeta CDR3 sequencing was carried out on approximately 140 peripheral blood samples, which came from under 50 ophthalmopathy, 75 or so hyperthyroidism and approximately 17 progressor patients.

The sequence came from a man aged 18 to 30 with Graves disease. Donor details come from another sample of the same person, matched by shared clones. This sample comprised peripheral blood mononuclear cells (PBMCs), obtained at new diagnosis, from a patient treated with antithyroid drugs. Recombination connected TRBV28 to TRBJ1-5, with no D gene named confidently. The DNA is TGTGCCAGCAGCCCATCATACCGAGACACCGTCAATCAGCCCCAGCATTTT. Its amino acids are CASSPSYRDTVNQPQHF.